Listed below are T cell receptor beta chains from one sample, sequenced in a study of siplizumab effects on memory and regulatory T cells. Clones were read by immunoSEQ multiplex PCR, and TCRdb kept only the in-frame ones, dropping some. The table shows under 130,000 clones, with about 92% occurring only once. Sequencing input: CD4+ T cells sorted from blood. These receptors were collected from a human donor in good health. Each CDR3 is given with its conserved first and last residue. A D gene is named only where the DNA matches it firmly. The size entry is marked missing in some rows and otherwise reads once, few, many or a size class.

j_gene	v_gene	abundance	d_gene	CDR3aa	CDR3nt
TRBJ1-3	TRBV18	.	.	CASSPPSVDSGNTIYF	TGTGCCAGCTCACCACCGTCAGTGGACTCTGGAAACACCATATATTTT
TRBJ1-4	TRBV5-8	.	.	CASSLEGQRNEKLFF	TGTGCCAGCAGCTTGGAAGGACAGAGAAATGAAAAACTGTTTTTT
TRBJ2-7	TRBV18	.	.	CASSPTGTELYEQYF	TGTGCCAGCTCACCCACCGGGACGGAGCTTTACGAGCAGTACTTC
TRBJ1-3	TRBV18	.	.	CASSPRGEAGNTIYF	TGTGCCAGCTCACCACGCGGGGAAGCTGGAAACACCATATATTTT
TRBJ2-2	TRBV11-2	.	.	CASSRGGTGELFF	TGTGCCAGCAGCAGAGGCGGAACCGGGGAGCTGTTTTTT
TRBJ1-1	TRBV18	.	.	CASSTRLVNTEAFF	TGTGCCAGCTCAACCCGCTTGGTGAACACTGAAGCTTTCTTT
TRBJ1-5	TRBV19	.	TRBD1	CASSRGQGASSNQPQHF	TGTGCCAGTAGTCGGGGACAGGGGGCCTCAAGCAATCAGCCCCAGCATTTT
TRBJ2-7	TRBV19	.	TRBD1	CASSITGQASYEQYF	TGTGCCAGTAGTATAACGGGACAGGCCTCCTACGAGCAGTACTTC
TRBJ1-2	TRBV4-2	.	.	CASSRPANYGYTF	TGTGCCAGCAGCCGTCCCGCTAACTATGGCTACACCTTC
TRBJ1-5	TRBV5-6	few	TRBD1	CASSPWTGGHQPQHF	TGTGCCAGCAGCCCATGGACAGGGGGCCACCAGCCCCAGCATTTT
TRBJ1-1	TRBV5-1	.	.	CASSLTGRGPIEAFF	TGCGCCAGCAGCTTGACCGGCAGGGGCCCAATTGAAGCTTTCTTT
TRBJ2-5	TRBV7-9	once	.	CASSQQTGGQETQYF	TGTGCCAGCAGTCAACAAACCGGAGGGCAAGAGACCCAGTACTTC
TRBJ1-1	TRBV30	once	TRBD1	CAWSKGADTEAFF	TGTGCCTGGAGTAAGGGGGCTGACACTGAAGCTTTCTTT
TRBJ2-3	TRBV13	.	.	CASSKGHSTDTQYF	TGTGCCAGCAGCAAAGGGCATAGCACAGATACGCAGTATTTT
TRBJ2-3	TRBV4-3	.	TRBD1	CASSQDLGTGRTDTQYF	TGCGCCAGCAGCCAAGATTTAGGGACAGGGCGGACAGATACGCAGTATTTT
TRBJ1-1	TRBV7-2	.	TRBD1	CASTRDRNTEAFF	TGTGCCAGCACCCGGGACAGGAACACTGAAGCTTTCTTT
TRBJ2-2	TRBV19	.	TRBD1	CASSWTGGVGTGELFF	TGTGCCAGTAGTTGGACAGGGGGCGTCGGCACCGGGGAGCTGTTTTTT
TRBJ1-1	TRBV5-4	.	TRBD1	CASSTTTGGGTEAFF	TGTGCCAGCAGCACGACGACAGGGGGTGGCACTGAAGCTTTCTTT
TRBJ1-4	TRBV4-2	.	.	CASSQSPGGSTNEKLFF	TGTGCCAGCAGCCAATCTCCGGGGGGATCAACTAATGAAAAACTGTTTTTT
TRBJ2-5	TRBV10-3	.	.	CAISRDFQETQYF	TGTGCCATCAGCCGAGATTTCCAAGAGACCCAGTACTTC
TRBJ1-1	TRBV30	.	.	CAWGTTRAFF	TGTGCCTGGGGGACGACGAGGGCTTTCTTT
TRBJ2-1	TRBV27	.	TRBD2	CASKPGTSGTVEQFF	TGTGCCAGCAAGCCGGGGACTAGCGGGACGGTTGAGCAGTTCTTC
TRBJ1-3	TRBV9	.	.	CASSVEWGGSGNTIYF	TGTGCCAGCAGCGTAGAATGGGGAGGTTCTGGAAACACCATATATTTT
TRBJ2-7	TRBV27	.	.	CASKKGTHEARNEQYF	TGTGCCAGCAAAAAGGGAACTCATGAGGCTCGCAACGAGCAGTACTTC
TRBJ2-7	TRBV6-5	.	.	CASSEGRERQYF	TGTGCCAGCAGTGAAGGTAGGGAAAGGCAGTACTTC
TRBJ1-5	TRBV11-2	.	.	CASSPYGGDGQPQHF	TGTGCCAGCAGCCCCTACGGGGGGGACGGTCAGCCCCAGCATTTT
TRBJ1-5	TRBV21-1	.	.	CASSKPRGTIKSSNQPQHF	TGTGCCAGCAGCAAACCCCGCGGGACAATCAAAAGTAGCAATCAGCCCCAGCATTTT
TRBJ2-1	TRBV18	.	TRBD2	CASSPPAGVIEQFF	TGTGCCAGCTCACCACCAGCGGGGGTTATTGAGCAGTTCTTC
TRBJ2-7	TRBV18	.	TRBD2	CATNGGDHEQYF	TGTGCCACCAATGGGGGGGATCACGAGCAGTACTTC
TRBJ2-1	TRBV4-3	once	.	CASSQDLWNEQFF	TGCGCCAGCAGCCAAGACTTGTGGAATGAGCAGTTCTTC
TRBJ2-7	TRBV6-6	few	.	CASSYGQGYTYEQYF	TGTGCCAGCAGTTACGGGCAGGGGTACACCTACGAGCAGTACTTC
TRBJ2-4	TRBV25-1	.	.	CASSLRPAKNIQYF	TGTGCCAGCAGTTTAAGGCCCGCCAAAAACATTCAGTACTTC
TRBJ1-6	TRBV9	.	.	CASSTGGWDSPLHF	TGTGCCAGCAGCACCGGGGGTTGGGATTCACCCCTCCACTTT